Below, one T cell receptor (beta chain) is given with its context. This clonotype has a count of ten or more. The antigen this receptor binds is unknown. No base-level quality is on record; no much larger clone is a single base apart. This sample is drawn from a study of response to subunit inactivated influenza vaccine (dated by TCRdb to the late 2010s). At the level of the whole study: Deep quantitative profiling of the T cell receptor repertoire was used in the study to follow responses to a trivalent subunit inactivated influenza vaccine. The paper as a whole reports these results and caveats: According to the authors, only a limited number of new T cells may be recruited by each seasonal influenza vaccination.

CDR1 is given as SGHAT and CDR2 as FQNNGV, both from the germline V gene. Germline trimming: 3 bases from V, 3 bases from J; junction bases outside gene matches: 11. The CDR3 goes from the cysteine to the phenylalanine over 18 residues. The read is trimmed to its CDR3 DNA, 54 bases read in frame from base 1. Preparation of the library involved RT-PCR. TCRdb names Illumina HiSeq 2500 as the instrument used. TCRdb passed the public sequencing reads through fastp at Q25 and MiXCR, retaining productive beta sequences. One record per CDR3 amino acid sequence lists the most common genes and DNA. For this sample there are 550,000 to 650,000 distinct CDR3 sequences; roughly 10% appear just once. The ten largest make up roughly 10% of the sample.

The rearranged chain carries TRBV11-2 and TRBJ2-1, with 10 bases aligning to TRBD2. Sequencing was performed on PBMCs from blood, taken on the day of vaccination. This TCR was sampled from a man aged 50 to 59 who received an inactivated influenza vaccine. Donor details come from another sample of the same person, matched by shared clones. CDR3 region: CASSFFGQGLAIYNEQFF. In nucleotides, the sequence is TGTGCCAGCAGCTTTTTCGGGCAGGGACTAGCGATCTACAATGAGCAGTTCTTC.